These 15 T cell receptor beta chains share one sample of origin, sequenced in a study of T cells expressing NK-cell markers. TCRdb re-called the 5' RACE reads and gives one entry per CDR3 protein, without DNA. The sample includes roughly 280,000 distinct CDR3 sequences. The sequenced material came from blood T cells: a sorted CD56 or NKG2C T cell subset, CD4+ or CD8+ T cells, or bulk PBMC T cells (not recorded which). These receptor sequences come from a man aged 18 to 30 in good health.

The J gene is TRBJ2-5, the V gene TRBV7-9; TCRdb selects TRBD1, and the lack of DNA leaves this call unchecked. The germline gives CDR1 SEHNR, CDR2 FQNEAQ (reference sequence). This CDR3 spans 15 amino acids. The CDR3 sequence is CASSLNRVLQETQYF.

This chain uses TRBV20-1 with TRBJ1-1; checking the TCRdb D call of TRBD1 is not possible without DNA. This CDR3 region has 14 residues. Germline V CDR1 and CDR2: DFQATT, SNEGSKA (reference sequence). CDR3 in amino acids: CSASIGGEVTEAFF.

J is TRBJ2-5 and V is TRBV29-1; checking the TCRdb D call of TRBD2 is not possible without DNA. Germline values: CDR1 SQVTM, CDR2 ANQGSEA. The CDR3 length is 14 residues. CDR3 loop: CSVRARTSGETQYF.

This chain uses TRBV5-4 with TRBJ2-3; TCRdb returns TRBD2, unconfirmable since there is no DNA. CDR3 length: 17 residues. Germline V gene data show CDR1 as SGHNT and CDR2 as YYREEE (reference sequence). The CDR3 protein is CASSPTPSGGSTDTQYF. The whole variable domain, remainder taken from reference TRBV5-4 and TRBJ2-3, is ETGVTQSPTHLIKTRGQQVTLRCSSQSGHNTVSWYQQALGQGPQFIFQYYREEENGRGNFPPRFSGLQFPNYSSELNVNALELDDSALYLCASSPTPSGGSTDTQYFGPGTRLTVL.

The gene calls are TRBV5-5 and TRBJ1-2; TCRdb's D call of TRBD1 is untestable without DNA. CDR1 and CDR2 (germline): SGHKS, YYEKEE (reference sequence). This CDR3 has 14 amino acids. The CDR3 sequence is CASSRGAVNYGYTF. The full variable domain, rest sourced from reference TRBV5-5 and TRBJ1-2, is DAGVTQSPTHLIKTRGQQVTLRCSPISGHKSVSWYQQVLGQGPQFIFQYYEKEERGRGNFPDRFSARQFPNYSSELNVNALLLGDSALYLCASSRGAVNYGYTFGSGTRLTVV.

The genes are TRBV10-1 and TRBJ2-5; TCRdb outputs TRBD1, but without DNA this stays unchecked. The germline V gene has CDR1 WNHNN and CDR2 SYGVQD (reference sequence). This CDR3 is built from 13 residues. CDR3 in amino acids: CASSESKGGTQYF.

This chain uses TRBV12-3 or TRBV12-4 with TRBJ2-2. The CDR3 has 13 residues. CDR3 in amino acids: CASSLIMPGELFF.

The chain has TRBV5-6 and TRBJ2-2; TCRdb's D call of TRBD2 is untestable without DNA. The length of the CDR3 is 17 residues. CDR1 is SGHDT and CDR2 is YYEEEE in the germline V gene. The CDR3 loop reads CASSARWTDWNTGELFF.

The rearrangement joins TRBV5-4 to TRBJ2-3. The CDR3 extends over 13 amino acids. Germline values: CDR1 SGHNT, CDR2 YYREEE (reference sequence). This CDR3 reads CASSLTGADTQYF.

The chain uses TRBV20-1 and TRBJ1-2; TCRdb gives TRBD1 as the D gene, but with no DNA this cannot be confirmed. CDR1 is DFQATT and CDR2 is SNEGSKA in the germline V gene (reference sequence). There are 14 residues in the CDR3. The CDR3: CSAREGAGDYGYTF.

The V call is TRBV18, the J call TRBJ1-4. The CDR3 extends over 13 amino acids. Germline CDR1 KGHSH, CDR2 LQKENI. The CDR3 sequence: CASSLLGSEKLFF. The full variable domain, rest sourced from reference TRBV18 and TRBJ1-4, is NAGVMQNPRHLVRRRGQEARLRCSPMKGHSHVYWYRQLPEEGLKFMVYLQKENIIDESGMPKERFSAEFPKEGPSILRIQQVVRGDSAAYFCASSLLGSEKLFFGSGTQLSVL.

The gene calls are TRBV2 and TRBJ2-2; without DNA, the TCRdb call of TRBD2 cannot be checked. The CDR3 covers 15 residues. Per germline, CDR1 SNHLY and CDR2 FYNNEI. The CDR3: CASSIWTSNTGELFF.

The CDR3 here is CATSERQGNNQPQHF. The rearrangement joins TRBV24-1 to TRBJ1-5; TCRdb picks TRBD1, but there is no DNA to check that call. This CDR3 is 15 amino acids long. Looked up from germline, CDR1 is KGHDR and CDR2 is SFDVKD.

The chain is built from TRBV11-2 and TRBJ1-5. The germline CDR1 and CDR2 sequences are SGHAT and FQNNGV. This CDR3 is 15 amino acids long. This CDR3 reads CASSFYRGSEQPQHF.

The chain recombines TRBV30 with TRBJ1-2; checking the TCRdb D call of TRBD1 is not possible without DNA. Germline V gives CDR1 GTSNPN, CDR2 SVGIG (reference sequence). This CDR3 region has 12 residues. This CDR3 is CAWTPGGHGYTF.